The 21 T cell receptor beta chains presented below share a single source sample, sequenced in a study of human T cells and chemical hapten exposure. Time point: healthy volunteer bleed at 2 weeks. Total RNA extraction was carried out from unfractionated whole blood. Each CDR3 protein is one row after TCRdb ran MiXCR on the RACE reads. Seen here are about 46,000 distinct CDR3 sequences, about 4.5% observed once, and the top ten hold 1.6%. The source material was whole blood. These receptors were taken from a female donor in good health. Some clones in this sample may be carry-over from other donors' samples.

The table lists this clonotype with many counts. The V gene is TRBV20-1, the J gene TRBJ2-1; TRBD2 aligns across 12 bases. Germline V lookup: CDR1 DFQATT, CDR2 SNEGSKA (reference sequence). The CDR3 contains 16 residues. V trimming: 6 bases; J trimming: 1 base; junction bases outside the gene matches: 7. Written as DNA, the CDR3 is TGCAGTGCCCCGACTAGCGGGGGTAAATCCTACAATGAGCAGTTCTTC. As protein: CSAPTSGGKSYNEQFF.

This clonotype was observed at least ten times. The rearrangement joins TRBV12-3 or TRBV12-4 to TRBJ2-6; D is uncertain. Trimming left V 7 bases short and J 2 bases short, with 9 bases between. The length of the CDR3 is 14 residues. CDR3 in DNA: TGTGCCAGCACTTCAGTGACTGGGGCCAACGTCCTGACTTTC. The encoded protein is CASTSVTGANVLTF.

This clonotype was detected ten times or more. The chain couples TRBV28 to TRBJ1-2, with D perhaps matching TRBD1 (5 bases). The CDR3 is 18 residues long. V lost 4 bases and J lost 2, with 23 bases in between. CDR1 MDHEN and CDR2 SYDVKM come from the germline V gene. The CDR3 DNA sequence: TGTGCCAGCAGTTCAGAGGGGAGCCAAACTGGCGTGAACTATGGCTACACCTTC. Its translation is CASSSEGSQTGVNYGYTF.

In this sample, this clonotype turned up many times. The chain links TRBV6-6 to TRBJ2-2; no firm D call. Germline V gene data show CDR1 as MNHNY and CDR2 as SVGAGI (reference sequence). V dropped 5 bases and J dropped 5 bases, with 9 bases sitting between them. The CDR3 runs 13 residues. CDR3 sequence reads: CASSRDKTGELFF. The CDR3 coding sequence is TGTGCCAGCAGTCGAGATAAGACCGGGGAGCTGTTTTTT.

The chain joins TRBV19 to TRBJ2-5; the D gene is possibly TRBD1 (6 bases). The CDR3 has 18 amino acids. The germline V gene has CDR1 LNHDA and CDR2 SQIVND (reference sequence). V was clipped by 5 bases and J by 4 bases, with 26 bases between them. CDR3 loop: CASSPGGSYATSRETQYF. The CDR3 region has the DNA TGTGCCAGTAGTCCTGGGGGCAGCTACGCAACTTCTCGAGAGACCCAGTACTTC. The complete variable domain, with remaining parts taken from reference TRBV19 and TRBJ2-5, reads DGGITQSPKYLFRKEGQNVTLSCEQNLNHDAMYWYRQDPGQGLRLIYYSQIVNDFQKGDIAEGYSVSREKKESFPLTVTSAQKNPTAFYLCASSPGGSYATSRETQYFGPGTRLLVL.

Many counts were recorded for this clonotype. V gene TRBV5-6 combines with J gene TRBJ1-1; D unresolved. CDR3 length: 14 amino acids. The germline CDR1 and CDR2 sequences are SGHDT and YYEEEE. Trimming pared 3 bases from V and 1 base from J, leaving 10 bases between. In DNA, the CDR3 is TGTGCCAGCAGCTCCCTGGGCGGGAACACTGAAGCTTTCTTT. Translating it yields CASSSLGGNTEAFF.

This clonotype showed up many times. The CDR3 loop reads CASSQAYRPYSGANVLTF. The CDR3 bases are TGCGCCAGCAGCCAAGCTTACAGGCCTTACTCTGGGGCCAACGTCCTGACTTTC. V gene TRBV4-3 combines with J gene TRBJ2-6; D might be TRBD1 (5 bases). CDR1 LGHNA and CDR2 YSLEER come from the germline V gene. The CDR3 spans 18 residues. The V and J ends lost 1 base and 0 bases respectively, with 13 bases between them.

This clonotype was counted ten times or more. The chain uses TRBV12-3 or TRBV12-4 and TRBJ1-2; D is unclear. The CDR3 sequence is 14 residues long. V was trimmed by 4 bases and J by 3 bases, leaving 12 bases between them. This chain's CDR3 is CASSSIGGYYGYTF. The DNA of the CDR3 is TGTGCCAGCAGTTCTATAGGCGGGTACTATGGCTACACCTTC.

This clonotype has at least ten counts. This chain connects TRBV29-1 to TRBJ2-3, with a possible D match to TRBD1 (6 bases). This CDR3 contains 13 residues. Deletions cut 4 bases from V and 4 bases from J, with 12 bases between. CDR1 and CDR2 from the germline V gene are SQVTM and ANQGSEA. In DNA form, the CDR3 reads TGCAGCGTTGCACAGGGAAGGGCAGATACGCAGTATTTT. Translating it yields CSVAQGRADTQYF.

Many counts were recorded for this clonotype. For the CDR3, the DNA is TGTGCCAGCAGCCAAGACGGACTAGCCAAAAACATTCAGTACTTC. Protein: CASSQDGLAKNIQYF. The chain recombines TRBV3-1 with TRBJ2-4; D might be TRBD2 (5 bases). Trimming pared 0 bases from V and 0 bases from J, leaving 6 bases between. The CDR3 has 15 amino acids. Germline CDR1 is LGHDT and CDR2 is YNNKEL (reference sequence).

This clonotype was seen at least ten times. This chain connects TRBV4-3 to TRBJ2-7; D unresolved. V was clipped by 0 bases and J by 0 bases, with 3 bases between them. Looked up from germline, CDR1 is LGHNA and CDR2 is YSLEER. The CDR3 length is 13 residues. CDR3 coding DNA: TGCGCCAGCAGCCAAGAGGCCTCCTACGAGCAGTACTTC. Protein product: CASSQEASYEQYF.

This clonotype was found many times. The CDR3 sequence: CASSWGSMNTEAFF. In nucleotides, the CDR3 is TGTGCCAGCAGCTGGGGCTCCATGAACACTGAAGCTTTCTTT. The chain recombines TRBV3-1 with TRBJ1-1, with a possible D match to TRBD1 (5 bases). The CDR3 is 14 amino acids. V was cut by 5 bases and J by 0 bases, with 10 bases left in between. The V gene's germline CDR1 is LGHDT and CDR2 YNNKEL (reference sequence).

This clonotype has more than one count but fewer than ten. The genes are TRBV6-6 and TRBJ1-5; 8 bases are a match to TRBD1. CDR3 length: 15 amino acids. After removal of 5 bases from V and 2 bases from J, the junction contained 5 bases not matched to a gene. The germline V gene has CDR1 MNHNY and CDR2 SVGAGI (reference sequence). CDR3 protein: CASSTEQGGNQPQHF. The DNA for the CDR3 is TGTGCCAGCAGTACCGAACAGGGGGGCAATCAGCCCCAGCATTTT.

By share of the sample, this clonotype is medium-sized. The genes are TRBV6-2 or TRBV6-3 and TRBJ1-1; the D gene is possibly TRBD1 (6 bases). The CDR3 runs to 14 residues. Trimming removed 4 bases from V and 2 bases from J, with 11 bases in between. Germline values: CDR1 MNHEY, CDR2 SVGEGT. The CDR3 DNA reads TGTGCCAGCAGTTCTCAGGGGATCAACACTGAAGCTTTCTTT. It specifies CASSSQGINTEAFF.

This clonotype was detected many times. The genes are TRBV28 and TRBJ2-5; no clear D. The CDR3 totals 11 residues. CDR1 and CDR2 (germline): MDHEN, SYDVKM. V lost 5 bases to trimming and J lost 3 bases, with 4 bases between them. DNA for the CDR3: TGTGCCAGCAGTCACGAAGAGACCCAGTACTTC. Translation gives CASSHEETQYF.

This clonotype was counted many times. This chain links TRBV27 with TRBJ1-6; 9 bases fit TRBD1. There are 13 residues in the CDR3. The junction had 2 bases not matched to a gene; V was cut back by 7 bases and J by 7 bases. Germline CDR1 reads MNHEY; CDR2 reads SMNVEV (reference sequence). The CDR3: CASTGTGNSPLHF. As DNA, the CDR3 is TGTGCCAGCACCGGGACAGGGAATTCACCCCTCCACTTT.

This clonotype was seen at least ten times. The chain is built from TRBV2 and TRBJ1-1, with D unclear. This CDR3 has 12 residues. CDR1 is SNHLY, CDR2 FYNNEI, per germline. V was shortened by 4 bases and J by 6 bases, with 9 bases between the two germline ends. Here the CDR3 DNA reads TGTGCCAGCAGTGCCGATGCCTCTGAAGCTTTCTTT. As protein: CASSADASEAFF.

This clonotype has at least ten counts. The chain carries TRBV12-3 or TRBV12-4 and TRBJ1-1; a possible D gene is TRBD1 (6 bases). V gave up 5 bases and J gave up 3 bases, with 13 bases separating them. The CDR3 sequence is 14 residues long. CDR3 in DNA: TGTGCCAGCAGTCTACAACAGGGATACACTGAAGCTTTCTTT. It codes for CASSLQQGYTEAFF.

The table lists this clonotype with many counts. The chain employs TRBV20-1 and TRBJ2-5; 7 bases line up with TRBD1. V shed 0 bases, J shed 5 bases, and the junction held 12 bases outside the gene matches. There are 16 residues in the CDR3. Germline loops: CDR1 DFQATT, CDR2 SNEGSKA (reference sequence). Written as DNA, the CDR3 is TGCAGTGCTAGAGATACAGGGGCAGGGGCTAAGGAGACCCAGTACTTC. This codes for CSARDTGAGAKETQYF.

Only a few counts were recorded for this clonotype. This chain joins TRBV18 and TRBJ1-1; D unresolved. Trimming removed 3 bases from V and 4 bases from J, with 15 bases in between. The germline V gene encodes CDR1 KGHSH and CDR2 LQKENI. There are 15 residues in the CDR3. The CDR3 DNA follows: TGTGCCAGCTCACCGTGGCCCAGGCCGGGCACTGAAGCTTTCTTT. Its translation: CASSPWPRPGTEAFF.

This clonotype was seen repeatedly, ten times or more. The CDR3 nucleotides are TGCAGTGCTAGAGATTTTAGAGGGGCAGATACGCAGTATTTT. Amino acids: CSARDFRGADTQYF. This chain connects TRBV20-1 to TRBJ2-3, with D perhaps TRBD1 or TRBD2 (5 bases each). Germline loops: CDR1 DFQATT, CDR2 SNEGSKA (reference sequence). The CDR3 is made up of 14 amino acids. The V gene lost 0 bases and the J gene lost 4 bases, with 11 bases spanning the gap.